This T cell receptor (beta chain) was identified in a study of T cell changes during pregnancy in multiple sclerosis (dated by TCRdb to the late 2010s). Describing the broader study: Changes in the T cell repertoire over the course of pregnancy were examined in this study in women with multiple sclerosis.

The library was built by means of the immunoSEQ multiplex PCR assay. TCRdb holds this immuneACCESS table with in-frame rearrangements only. Some clones are missing; in checked studies, unresolved V genes explain under half, and the rest has no known cause. The sample has 36,000 or so clones on record, 89% of them singletons. Roughly 12% of the sample lies in the top ten. Note on this clone: The specificity of this receptor is unknown. Qualities for individual bases were not recorded, and no much larger clone is one base off.

Looking up the germline V gene (reference sequence) yields CDR1 GTSNPN and CDR2 SVGIG. Taken from cysteine to phenylalanine, the CDR3 has 13 residues. Kept here is only the CDR3 DNA, which spans 39 bases and is read in frame from base 1. V is cut back by 2 bases and J by 8 bases, with 8 bases in the junction unmatched. The sequencing used CD8+ T cells from peripheral blood mononuclear cells, collected in the third trimester of pregnancy. The V and J genes are TRBV30 and TRBJ1-2; a stretch of 7 junction bases matches TRBD1. The receptor was derived from a female donor with multiple sclerosis, enrolled in a pregnancy study. The CDR3 loop reads CAWSHDRARGYTF. The DNA sequence follows: TGTGCCTGGAGTCACGACAGGGCCCGGGGCTACACCTTC.